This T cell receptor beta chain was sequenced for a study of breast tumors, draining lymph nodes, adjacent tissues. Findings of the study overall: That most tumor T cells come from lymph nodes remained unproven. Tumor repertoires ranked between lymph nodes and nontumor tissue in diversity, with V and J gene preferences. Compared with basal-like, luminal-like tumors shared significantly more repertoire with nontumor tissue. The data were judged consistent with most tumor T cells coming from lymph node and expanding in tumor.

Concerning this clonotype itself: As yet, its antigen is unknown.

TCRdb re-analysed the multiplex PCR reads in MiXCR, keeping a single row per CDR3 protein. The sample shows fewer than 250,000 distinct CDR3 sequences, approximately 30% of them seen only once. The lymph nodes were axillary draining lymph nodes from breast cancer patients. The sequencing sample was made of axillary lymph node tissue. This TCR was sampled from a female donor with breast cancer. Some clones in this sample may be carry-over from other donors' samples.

CDR3 in DNA: TGTGCCAGCAGCTTTTTCCCGGGACGGGAAAACATTCAGTACTTC. The encoded protein is CASSFFPGRENIQYF. J is TRBJ2-4 and V is TRBV5-6; D possibly matches TRBD1 or TRBD2 (5 bases each). The CDR3 is 15 amino acids. Germline V CDR1 and CDR2: SGHDT, YYEEEE. With 2 bases removed from V and 5 bases from J, the gap between germline ends came to 14 bases.